The T cell receptor beta chain under discussion was sequenced for a study of Ad26.COV2.S vaccination and SARS-CoV-2 variants. Study at large: Participant was drawn from the COV1001 Ad26.COV2.S trial arm.

The CDR3 loop spans 15 amino acids. Germline V gene lookup returns CDR1 SGDLS and CDR2 YYNGEE. J was trimmed by 9 bases and V by 4 bases; bases with no gene match: 10. As to this clone: No antigen is known for it.

Study conclusions and caveats: Overall T cell responses may have been underestimated by the analyses of TCR breadth and depth. Reports say spike-specific CD8+ and CD4+ T cell responses covered substantial breadth after vaccination. Placebo recipients trailed vaccine recipients in spike-specific TCR breadth.

Treatment meaning: 19 received Ad26.COV2.S at low or high dose, single or two shots; roughly 5 received placebo; per-sample allocation not given. Specimens were obtained on day 63 following the first vaccine or placebo injection. Libraries were prepared by immunoSEQ multiplex PCR; TCRdb keeps only in-frame clonotypes and omits some of them. The table records a few hundred thousand clones, about nine tenths of them present only once. This TCR was recovered from a person aged 18 to 59 who received the Ad26.COV2.S COVID-19 vaccine or a placebo. The sequencing used peripheral blood, collected in a trial of Ad26.COV2.S vaccine versus placebo. The chain employs TRBV9 and TRBJ2-4; 10 nucleotides align to TRBD1. The CDR3 bases are TGTGCCAGCAGCCCAGAGGGGACAGGGGACGTCATTCAGTACTTC. Its protein product is CASSPEGTGDVIQYF.